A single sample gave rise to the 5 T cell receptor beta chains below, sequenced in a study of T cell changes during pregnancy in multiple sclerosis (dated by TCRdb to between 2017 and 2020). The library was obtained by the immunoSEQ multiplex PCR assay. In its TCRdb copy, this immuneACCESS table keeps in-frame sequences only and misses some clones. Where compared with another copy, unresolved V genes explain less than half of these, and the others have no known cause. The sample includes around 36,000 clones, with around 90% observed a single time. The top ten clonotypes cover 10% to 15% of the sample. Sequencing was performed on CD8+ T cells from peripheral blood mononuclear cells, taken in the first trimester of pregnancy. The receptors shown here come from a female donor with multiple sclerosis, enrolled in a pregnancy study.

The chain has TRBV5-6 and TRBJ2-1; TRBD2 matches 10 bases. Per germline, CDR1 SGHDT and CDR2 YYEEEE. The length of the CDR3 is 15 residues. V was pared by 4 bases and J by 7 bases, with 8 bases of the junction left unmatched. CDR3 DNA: TGTGCCAGCAGCCCAGGACTAGCGGCAGGGAATGAGCAGTTCTTC. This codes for CASSPGLAAGNEQFF.

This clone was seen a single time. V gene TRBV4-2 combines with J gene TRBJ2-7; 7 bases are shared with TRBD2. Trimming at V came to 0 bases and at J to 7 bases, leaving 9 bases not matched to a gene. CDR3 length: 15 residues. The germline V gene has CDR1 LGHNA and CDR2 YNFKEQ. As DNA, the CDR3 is TGTGCCAGCAGCCAAGATCCCGGGGGGACGGAGGAGCAGTACTTC. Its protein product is CASSQDPGGTEEQYF.

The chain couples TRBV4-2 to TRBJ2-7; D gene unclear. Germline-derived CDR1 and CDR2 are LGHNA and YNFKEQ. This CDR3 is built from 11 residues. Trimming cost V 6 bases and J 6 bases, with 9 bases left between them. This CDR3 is CASRLGGEQYF. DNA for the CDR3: TGTGCCAGCAGGCTCGGTGGCGAGCAGTACTTC.

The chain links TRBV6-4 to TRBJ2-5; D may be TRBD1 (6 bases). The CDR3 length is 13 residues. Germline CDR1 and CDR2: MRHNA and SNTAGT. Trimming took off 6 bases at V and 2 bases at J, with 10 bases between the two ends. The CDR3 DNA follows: TGTGCCAGCAGGGACAGACAGCAAGAGACCCAGTACTTC. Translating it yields CASRDRQQETQYF.

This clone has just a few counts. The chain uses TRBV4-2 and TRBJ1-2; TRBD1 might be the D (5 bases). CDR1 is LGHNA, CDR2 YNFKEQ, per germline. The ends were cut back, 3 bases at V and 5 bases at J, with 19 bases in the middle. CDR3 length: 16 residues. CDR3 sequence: CASSQAGVPGQYGYTF. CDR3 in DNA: TGTGCCAGCAGCCAGGCAGGAGTCCCAGGGCAATATGGCTACACCTTC.